Presented here are 27 T cell receptor beta chains from one specimen sequenced in a study of a mutant IDH1 vaccine in newly diagnosed glioma. The protocol was immunoSEQ multiplex PCR, while the TCRdb copy is restricted to in-frame clones and leaves out a portion. In the table there are some 26,000 clones, around 70% of which are singletons. Time point of the sample: week 11, during vaccination. A 20-mer mutant IDH1 peptide at 300 ug was injected subcutaneously with topical imiquimod. Their specific antigens are unknown. This sample comprised peripheral blood mononuclear cells (PBMCs), obtained from a glioma patient whose treatment included an IDH1 peptide vaccine. These receptor sequences come from a man aged 18 to 35 with glioma. Some clones in this sample may be carry-over from other donors' samples.

The chain employs TRBV9 and TRBJ2-5, with a weak D call TRBD2 (5 bases). The CDR3 covers 13 residues. The germline gives CDR1 SGDLS, CDR2 YYNGEE. Trimming shortened V by 3 bases and J by 5 bases, and 11 bases separated the two germline ends. The CDR3: CASSARRGETQYF. As DNA, the CDR3 is TGTGCCAGCAGCGCGCGTCGCGGGGAGACCCAGTACTTC. Full variable domain (missing parts from reference TRBV9 and TRBJ2-5): DSGVTQTPKHLITATGQRVTLRCSPRSGDLSVYWYQQSLDQGLQFLIQYYNGEERAKGNILERFSAQQFPDLHSELNLSSLELGDSALYFCASSARRGETQYFGPGTRLLVL.

The gene calls are TRBV4-2 and TRBJ1-3; 8 positions agree with TRBD1. CDR3 size: 16 residues. Germline V lookup: CDR1 LGHNA, CDR2 YNFKEQ. The V gene end was trimmed by 0 bases and the J gene end by 4 bases; junction bases not matched to a gene: 5. CDR3 loop: CASSQDGQGLGNTIYF. In DNA form, the CDR3 reads TGTGCCAGCAGCCAAGATGGACAGGGCCTCGGAAACACCATATATTTT.

The chain joins TRBV9 to TRBJ2-1, with a weak D call TRBD2 (6 bases). Germline V CDR1 and CDR2: SGDLS, YYNGEE. Trimming shortened V by 3 bases and J by 1 base, and 14 bases separated the two germline ends. The CDR3 spans 16 residues. CDR3 DNA: TGTGCCAGCAGCGAGGGAGCGGGTCTATCCTACAATGAGCAGTTCTTC. Amino acid sequence: CASSEGAGLSYNEQFF.

This clone has only a few counts. The chain combines TRBV4-1 with TRBJ1-5; D call uncertain. Per the germline V gene, CDR1 is MGHRA and CDR2 is YSYEKL. This CDR3 comprises 12 residues. V was clipped by 4 bases and J by 6 bases, with 7 bases between them. The CDR3, as DNA: TGCGCCAGCAGCCTCCCCGGTCAGCCCCAGCATTTT. Amino acid sequence: CASSLPGQPQHF.

The chain carries TRBV7-5 and TRBJ1-3; no check of the table's D call, TRBD1, against the DNA was made. TRBV7-5 is listed as a pseudogene. This CDR3 is built from 16 residues. CDR3 protein: CARSRRQAFSGNTIYF. The CDR3 DNA reads as TGTGCCAGAAGCCGTCGACAGGCTTTCTCTGGAAACACCATATATTTT.

The chain joins TRBV4-3 to TRBJ2-1; D gene uncertain. Trimming left V 1 base short and J 9 bases short, with 10 bases between. The germline V gene encodes CDR1 LGHNA and CDR2 YSLEER. CDR3 size: 13 residues. CDR3 DNA: TGCGCCAGCAGCCAAGTCGGCGTGGCTGAGCAGTTCTTC. This encodes CASSQVGVAEQFF.

The chain carries TRBV6-1 and TRBJ2-1, with D unclear. The CDR3 is 14 residues long. Germline V gene data show CDR1 as MNHNS and CDR2 as SASEGT. The V and J ends lost 4 bases and 12 bases respectively, with 19 bases between them. The CDR3 DNA reads TGTGCCAGCAGTGCATCCCCGACTCGCGTGGGGCAGTTCTTC. Its protein is CASSASPTRVGQFF.

This chain links TRBV5-1 with TRBJ2-3; 10 bases agree with TRBD1. The CDR3 contains 15 residues. V lost 3 bases and J lost 4; bases outside the gene matches: 5. Germline loops: CDR1 SGHRS, CDR2 YFSETQ. The chain's CDR3 is CASSWGTGAADTQYF. The CDR3 coding sequence is TGCGCCAGCAGCTGGGGGACAGGGGCGGCAGATACGCAGTATTTT. The entire variable domain, with the rest obtained from reference TRBV5-1 and TRBJ2-3, is as follows: KAGVTQTPRYLIKTRGQQVTLSCSPISGHRSVSWYQQTPGQGLQFLFEYFSETQRNKGNFPGRFSGRQFSNSRSEMNVSTLELGDSALYLCASSWGTGAADTQYFGPGTRLTVL.

The chain combines TRBV6-1 with TRBJ2-7; TRBD2 might be the D (6 bases). The germline V and J ends were trimmed by 11 bases and 6 bases, with 17 bases remaining between them. The length of the CDR3 is 12 residues. In germline, CDR1 is MNHNS, CDR2 SASEGT. CDR3 sequence (DNA): TGTGCCGGGGAAGGGACTGCGCGCGAGCAGTACTTC. Translating gives CAGEGTAREQYF.

J is TRBJ1-2 and V is TRBV29-1; a weak D match, TRBD1 (5 bases). CDR1 is SQVTM and CDR2 is ANQGSEA in the germline V gene. CDR3 length equals 14 residues. V lost 0 bases to trimming and J lost 1 base, with 9 bases between them. CDR3 loop: CSVEEGGVNYGYTF. The CDR3 nucleotides read TGCAGCGTTGAAGAGGGAGGGGTTAACTATGGCTACACCTTC.

The rearrangement uses TRBV27 and TRBJ1-2; D ambiguous. The CDR3 has 13 amino acids. Trimming stripped 4 bases from V and 4 bases from J, with 10 bases between. CDR1 and CDR2 from the germline V gene are MNHEY and SMNVEV (reference sequence). This CDR3 is CASSWTASYGYTF. The CDR3 DNA reads TGTGCCAGCAGTTGGACCGCCAGCTATGGCTACACCTTC.

This rearrangement joins TRBV4-3 to TRBJ1-1; 9 positions match TRBD1. The CDR3 runs to 16 residues. Germline V gene sequence: CDR1 LGHNA, CDR2 YSLEER. Germline trimming cut 3 bases from V and 2 bases from J; bases unmatched to any gene: 7. The CDR3 nucleotides read TGCGCCAGCAGCCACACACGGGACAGGGCCAACACTGAAGCTTTCTTT. Translating it yields CASSHTRDRANTEAFF.

This clone turned up a few times. The chain uses TRBV19 and TRBJ1-1; TRBD1 is a possible D gene (6 bases). Per the germline V gene, CDR1 is LNHDA and CDR2 is SQIVND (reference sequence). The CDR3 consists of 13 residues. The V end was cut by 4 bases, the J end by 5 bases, with 11 bases between. CDR3 protein: CASSKQGYTEAFF. Here the CDR3 DNA reads TGTGCCAGTAGTAAACAGGGATATACTGAAGCTTTCTTT.

J is TRBJ1-3 and V is TRBV6-6; 9 bases line up with TRBD1. Germline CDR1 MNHNY, CDR2 SVGAGI (reference sequence). After removal of 4 bases from V and 4 bases from J, the junction contained 2 bases not matched to a gene. The CDR3 totals 14 residues. In DNA form, the CDR3 reads TGTGCCAGCAGTTGGGACAGGGAAGGAAACACCATATATTTT. It is translated as CASSWDREGNTIYF.

This chain links TRBV10-3 with TRBJ2-2; the match to TRBD2 covers 8 bases. This CDR3 contains 17 residues. V dropped 7 bases and J dropped 4; count of bases not matched to a gene: 14. Germline values: CDR1 ENHRY, CDR2 SYGVKD. The CDR3 spells CAIKGLAGGVGTGELFF. CDR3 bases: TGTGCCATCAAAGGTTTGGCGGGGGGAGTAGGCACCGGGGAGCTGTTTTTT.

The chain recombines TRBV14 with TRBJ1-5; the D gene is possibly TRBD1 (5 bases). The CDR3 has 13 amino acids. Germline CDR1 and CDR2: SGHDN and FVKESK. V was pared by 1 base and J by 6 bases, with 7 bases between. The CDR3 region is CASSQAGGQPQHF. CDR3 nucleotides: TGTGCCAGCAGCCAAGCGGGGGGTCAGCCCCAGCATTTT.

This chain uses TRBV4-2 with TRBJ1-2; D possibly corresponds to TRBD1 (5 bases). Germline values: CDR1 LGHNA, CDR2 YNFKEQ. V was clipped by 4 bases and J by 2 bases, with 17 bases between them. There are 16 residues in the CDR3. The CDR3 DNA follows: TGTGCCAGCAGCCCAATACCTTCAGGGTTGAACTATGGCTACACCTTC. Protein: CASSPIPSGLNYGYTF.

The gene calls are TRBV7-2 and TRBJ2-5; 8 bases are a match to TRBD2. Germline V gene lookup returns CDR1 SGHTA and CDR2 FQGNSA. The CDR3 is made up of 14 amino acids. Losses at the gene ends were 2 bases for V and 5 bases for J; bases not matched to a gene: 4. CDR3 in DNA: TGTGCCAGCAGCTTACTCGGGGGGGCGGAGACCCAGTACTTC. Translation gives CASSLLGGAETQYF. The complete variable domain, with remaining parts taken from reference TRBV7-2 and TRBJ2-5, reads GAGVSQSPSNKVTEKGKDVELRCDPISGHTALYWYRQSLGQGLEFLIYFQGNSAPDKSGLPSDRFSAERTGGSVSTLTIQRTQQEDSAVYLCASSLLGGAETQYFGPGTRLLVL.

The rearrangement joins TRBV7-2 to TRBJ1-2; TRBD1 matches at 7 bases. The V gene end was trimmed by 5 bases and the J gene end by 2 bases; junction bases not matched to a gene: 5. This CDR3 has 14 residues. Per germline, CDR1 SGHTA and CDR2 FQGNSA. Here the CDR3 DNA reads TGTGCCAGCAGCGACAGGGTGCCGAACTATGGCTACACCTTC. Protein: CASSDRVPNYGYTF.

This clone has more than one count but fewer than ten. This chain uses TRBV14 with TRBJ1-1, with D possibly matching TRBD1 (6 bases). The ends were cut back, 6 bases at V and 2 bases at J, with 10 bases in the middle. CDR1 and CDR2 from the germline V gene are SGHDN and FVKESK. The CDR3 covers 13 residues. CDR3 sequence reads: CASSWTANTEAFF. In nucleotides, the CDR3 is TGTGCCAGCAGTTGGACAGCCAACACTGAAGCTTTCTTT.

This clone was found a few times. This rearrangement joins TRBV19 to TRBJ2-5; 8 bases align to TRBD1. Germline CDR1 LNHDA, CDR2 SQIVND (reference sequence). The CDR3 consists of 15 residues. The ends lost 3 bases at V and 4 bases at J; junction bases unmatched: 7. This CDR3 is CASSIRNRGVETQYF. The DNA for the CDR3 is TGTGCCAGTAGTATCCGGAACAGGGGGGTAGAGACCCAGTACTTC.

Here the CDR3 DNA reads TGTGCCAGCAGCCGAGGGGAGACTTTTAACTATGGCTACACCTTC. It codes for CASSRGETFNYGYTF. This chain links TRBV4-2 with TRBJ1-2; D perhaps matches TRBD1 (5 bases). The germline V gene encodes CDR1 LGHNA and CDR2 YNFKEQ. V was pared by 4 bases and J by 1 base, with 13 bases between. The CDR3 is 15 amino acids.

This chain uses TRBV6-6 with TRBJ2-7; 7 nucleotides align to TRBD2. The CDR3 consists of 14 residues. The ends lost 2 bases at V and 4 bases at J; junction bases unmatched: 5. The germline V gene has CDR1 MNHNY and CDR2 SVGAGI (reference sequence). The chain's CDR3 is CASSYATSWYEQYF. The CDR3 DNA sequence: TGTGCCAGCAGTTACGCGACTAGCTGGTACGAGCAGTACTTC.

The V and J genes are TRBV6-5 and TRBJ1-4; TRBD1 matches 11 bases. This CDR3 has 14 amino acids. The ends lost 7 bases at V and 6 bases at J; junction bases unmatched: 4. Germline lookup yields CDR1 MNHEY and CDR2 SVGAGI. The CDR3 sequence is CASTGDRGDEKLFF. For the CDR3, the DNA is TGTGCCAGCACCGGGGACAGGGGGGATGAAAAACTGTTTTTT.

V and J are TRBV4-3 and TRBJ1-6, with unresolved D. The CDR3 loop spans 17 amino acids. Between the trimmed V and J ends, which lost 5 bases and 3 bases, there was a span of 17 bases. Germline loops: CDR1 LGHNA, CDR2 YSLEER. DNA of the CDR3: TGCGCCAGCAGCACCCGGACCAGCCTTGACTATAATTCACCCCTCCACTTT. Protein product: CASSTRTSLDYNSPLHF.

The gene calls are TRBV10-3 and TRBJ1-1, with D maybe TRBD1 (6 bases). V lost 4 bases and J 3 bases, leaving 12 bases between the germline ends. CDR3 length: 14 residues. Germline loops: CDR1 ENHRY, CDR2 SYGVKD. The CDR3 reads CAISGGTPDTEAFF. CDR3 sequence (DNA): TGTGCCATCAGTGGGGGGACACCCGACACTGAAGCTTTCTTT.

The rearrangement uses TRBV28 and TRBJ1-1; TRBD1 might be the D (6 bases). Germline V CDR1 and CDR2: MDHEN, SYDVKM. V was trimmed by 7 bases and J by 8 bases, leaving 14 bases between them. CDR3 length equals 12 residues. This chain's CDR3 is CASNPSQGEAFF. The CDR3 nucleotides are TGTGCCAGCAACCCTTCGCAGGGGGAAGCTTTCTTT.